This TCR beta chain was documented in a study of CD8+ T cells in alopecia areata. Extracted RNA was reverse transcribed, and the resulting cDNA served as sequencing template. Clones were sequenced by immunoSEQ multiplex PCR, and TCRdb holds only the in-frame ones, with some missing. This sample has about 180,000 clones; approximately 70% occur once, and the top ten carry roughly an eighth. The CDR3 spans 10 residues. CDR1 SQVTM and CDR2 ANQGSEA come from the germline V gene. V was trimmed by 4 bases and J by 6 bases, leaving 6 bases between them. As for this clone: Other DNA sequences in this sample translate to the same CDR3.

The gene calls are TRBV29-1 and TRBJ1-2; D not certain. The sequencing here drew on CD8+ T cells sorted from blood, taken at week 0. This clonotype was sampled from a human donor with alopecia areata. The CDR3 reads CSVAKDGYTF. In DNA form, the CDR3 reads TGCAGCGTTGCGAAGGATGGCTACACCTTC.